This T cell receptor (beta chain) was sequenced for a study of Graves' ophthalmopathy and Graves' hyperthyroidism. General observations from the study: A 13-signature model separated ophthalmopathy from stable hyperthyroidism, approximately 87% sensitivity, approximately 84% specificity. Blood shared most expanded thyroid clonotypes above 0.001 frequency.

This clonotype has at least ten counts. Its specificity is not known. V dropped 7 bases and J dropped 2 bases, with 9 bases sitting between them. CDR1 is MNHNS, CDR2 SASEGT, per germline. This CDR3 region has 12 residues. The authors amplified TCR beta CDR3 regions from RNA transcripts. The library came from an HTBI-primed first-round RT-PCR and a second-round multiplex PCR. TCRdb re-called the multiplex PCR reads with MiXCR, one entry per CDR3 protein. This sample has roughly 400,000 distinct CDR3 sequences; roughly 18% occur once, and the top ten carry 1.6%. Ophthalmopathy cases showed moderate-to-severe activity, scoring CAS ≥3 and NOSPECS ≥4, with duration under 3 months. Additional autoimmune diseases, uncontrolled infections, pregnancy or lactation disqualified patients.

The receptor was isolated from a young woman with Graves' ophthalmopathy. The chain couples TRBV6-1 to TRBJ2-7, with a weak D call TRBD1 (5 bases). The sample consisted of peripheral blood. Here the CDR3 DNA reads TGTGCCAGCATGCTGGGGCCCTACGAGCAGTACTTC. Its protein is CASMLGPYEQYF.